This T cell receptor (beta chain) was found in a study of blood T cell repertoires in COVID-19. Study-wide background: PBMCs, B-cell-depleted T cells, or T cells provided the cDNA or gDNA that made up the material.

The V and J ends lost 3 bases and 5 bases respectively, with 13 bases between them. The germline V gene encodes CDR1 SGHAT and CDR2 FQNNGV. The CDR3 length is 14 residues. The repertoire was sequenced with immunoSEQ multiplex PCR; TCRdb's copy has only in-frame clones and lacks some. This sample has about 110,000 clones, with about 88% found just once. The source of this sequence is a human donor in a cohort sampled during active COVID-19. Sequencing input: peripheral blood. The V gene is TRBV11-2, the J gene TRBJ2-5, with D tentatively TRBD1 (5 bases). The DNA for the CDR3 is TGTGCCAGCAGCTTTGGAACAGGTTGGGAGACCCAGTACTTC. Residues: CASSFGTGWETQYF.